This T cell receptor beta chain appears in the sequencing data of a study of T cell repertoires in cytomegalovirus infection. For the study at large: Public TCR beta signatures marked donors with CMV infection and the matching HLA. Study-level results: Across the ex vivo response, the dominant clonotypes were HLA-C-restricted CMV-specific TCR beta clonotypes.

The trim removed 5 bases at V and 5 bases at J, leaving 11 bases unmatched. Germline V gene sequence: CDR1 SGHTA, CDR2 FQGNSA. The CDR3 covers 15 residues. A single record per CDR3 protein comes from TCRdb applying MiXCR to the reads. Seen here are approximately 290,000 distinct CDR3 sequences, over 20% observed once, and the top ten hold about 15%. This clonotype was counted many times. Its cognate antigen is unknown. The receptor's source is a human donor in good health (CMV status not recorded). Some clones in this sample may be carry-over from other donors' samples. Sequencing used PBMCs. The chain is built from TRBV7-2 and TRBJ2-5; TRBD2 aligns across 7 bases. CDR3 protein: CASSLGLVGWETQYF. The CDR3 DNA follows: TGTGCCAGCAGCCTCGGACTAGTGGGTTGGGAGACCCAGTACTTC. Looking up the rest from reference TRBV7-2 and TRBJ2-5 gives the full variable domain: GAGVSQSPSNKVTEKGKDVELRCDPISGHTALYWYRQSLGQGLEFLIYFQGNSAPDKSGLPSDRFSAERTGGSVSTLTIQRTQQEDSAVYLCASSLGLVGWETQYFGPGTRLLVL.